Listed below are T cell receptor beta chains from one sample, sequenced in a study of T cell clones after liver transplantation. The protocol was immunoSEQ multiplex PCR, while the TCRdb copy is restricted to in-frame clones and leaves out a portion. This sample has fewer than 25,000 clones; around 90% occur once, and the top ten carry 13%. The sequenced sample was CD8+ T cells from blood, obtained before liver transplant. Receptors were obtained from a human donor who received a liver transplant. CDR3s include the opening cysteine and the closing phenylalanine or tryptophan. The D gene is left open where the match is weak. The listing skips clone size in some rows; elsewhere it reads once, few, many or a size class.

v_gene: TRBV5-4
d_gene: .
abundance: .
j_gene: TRBJ1-5
CDR3nt: TGTGCCAGCAGCCATGATAGCAATCAGCCCCAGCATTTT
CDR3aa: CASSHDSNQPQHF

v_gene: TRBV7-8
d_gene: .
abundance: .
j_gene: TRBJ2-7
CDR3nt: TGTGCCAGCAGCCCAGCCGGGGAGAGGAGCGAGCAGTACTTC
CDR3aa: CASSPAGERSEQYF

v_gene: TRBV7-3
d_gene: .
abundance: .
j_gene: TRBJ2-5
CDR3nt: TGTGCCAGCAGCTCGGGGGTGGGGCAAGAGACCCAGTACTTC
CDR3aa: CASSSGVGQETQYF

v_gene: TRBV4-3
d_gene: .
abundance: .
j_gene: TRBJ2-3
CDR3nt: TGCGCCAGCAGCCAAGTTGCAGTGGGAACAGATACGCAGTATTTT
CDR3aa: CASSQVAVGTDTQYF

v_gene: TRBV10-1
d_gene: .
abundance: .
j_gene: TRBJ1-1
CDR3nt: TGCGCCAGCAGTGAGTCTCGCGGGCCCACTGAAGCTTTCTTT
CDR3aa: CASSESRGPTEAFF

v_gene: TRBV13
d_gene: .
abundance: .
j_gene: TRBJ1-1
CDR3nt: TGTGCCAGCAGCTTAGGGCTGTCAAGAGCTTTCTTT
CDR3aa: CASSLGLSRAFF

v_gene: TRBV4-1
d_gene: .
abundance: .
j_gene: TRBJ1-5
CDR3nt: TGCGCCAGCAGCCAAGATGTTGGGGAGTATCAGCCCCAGCATTTT
CDR3aa: CASSQDVGEYQPQHF

v_gene: TRBV10-2
d_gene: .
abundance: .
j_gene: TRBJ1-2
CDR3nt: TGCGCCAGCATCCCACACCCTCCCGGGGGCTATGGCTACACCTTC
CDR3aa: CASIPHPPGGYGYTF

v_gene: TRBV5-1
d_gene: .
abundance: .
j_gene: TRBJ2-1
CDR3nt: TGCGCCAGCAGCTTGGGAGGGATTGGGTCCTACAATGAGCAGTTCTTC
CDR3aa: CASSLGGIGSYNEQFF

v_gene: TRBV28
d_gene: TRBD2
abundance: .
j_gene: TRBJ2-3
CDR3nt: TGTGCCAGCAGTCTAGCGGGAGGTTACACAGATACGCAGTATTTT
CDR3aa: CASSLAGGYTDTQYF

v_gene: TRBV9
d_gene: TRBD2
abundance: .
j_gene: TRBJ2-1
CDR3nt: TGTGCCAGCAGCGTAGAAGCGGGAGGGCAGGAGCAGTTCTTC
CDR3aa: CASSVEAGGQEQFF

v_gene: TRBV19
d_gene: TRBD1
abundance: once
j_gene: TRBJ2-7
CDR3nt: TGTGCCAGTAGTATAGGTAGGGGACAGAGGCGATACGAGCAGTACTTC
CDR3aa: CASSIGRGQRRYEQYF

v_gene: TRBV27
d_gene: .
abundance: .
j_gene: TRBJ1-1
CDR3nt: TGTGCCAGCAGTTTATGGAGGACAGAGCCGGCTTTCTTT
CDR3aa: CASSLWRTEPAFF

v_gene: TRBV7-9
d_gene: .
abundance: .
j_gene: TRBJ2-7
CDR3nt: TGTGCCAGCAGCCTTCCGGGCCTCGAGCAGTACTTC
CDR3aa: CASSLPGLEQYF

v_gene: TRBV19
d_gene: .
abundance: .
j_gene: TRBJ2-1
CDR3nt: TGTGCCAGTAGTAGAGGTAGCGGCAATGAGCAGTTCTTC
CDR3aa: CASSRGSGNEQFF

v_gene: TRBV28
d_gene: TRBD1
abundance: .
j_gene: TRBJ2-4
CDR3nt: TGTGCCAGCAGCGCCCCCGGACAGGCGAAAAACATTCAGTACTTC
CDR3aa: CASSAPGQAKNIQYF

v_gene: TRBV5-6
d_gene: .
abundance: once
j_gene: TRBJ2-3
CDR3nt: TGTGCCAGCAGCCGGGAACTCACAGATACGCAGTATTTT
CDR3aa: CASSRELTDTQYF

v_gene: TRBV5-1
d_gene: .
abundance: .
j_gene: TRBJ2-7
CDR3nt: TGCGCCAGCAGCTTCTCCAGGAACTCCTACGAGCAGTACTTC
CDR3aa: CASSFSRNSYEQYF

v_gene: TRBV15
d_gene: TRBD1
abundance: .
j_gene: TRBJ1-5
CDR3nt: TGTGCCACCGCCGACAGGGGCAATCAGCCCCAGCATTTT
CDR3aa: CATADRGNQPQHF

v_gene: TRBV19
d_gene: .
abundance: .
j_gene: TRBJ2-7
CDR3nt: TGTGCCAGTAGTATCGTCGGCAGCTACGAGCAGTACTTC
CDR3aa: CASSIVGSYEQYF

v_gene: TRBV7-3
d_gene: .
abundance: .
j_gene: TRBJ2-3
CDR3nt: TGTGCCAGCAGCTTATTTAGGGACTCCGCAATAGATACGCAGTATTTT
CDR3aa: CASSLFRDSAIDTQYF

v_gene: TRBV27
d_gene: TRBD1
abundance: .
j_gene: TRBJ1-3
CDR3nt: TGTGCCAGCAGTCTCCTTCCTCCCGGGACAGGGGCTGGAAACACCATATATTTT
CDR3aa: CASSLLPPGTGAGNTIYF

v_gene: TRBV15
d_gene: TRBD1
abundance: .
j_gene: TRBJ2-1
CDR3nt: TGTGCCACCAGCAGGTCGAACAGGGGCAATGAGCAGTTCTTC
CDR3aa: CATSRSNRGNEQFF

v_gene: TRBV27
d_gene: TRBD1
abundance: .
j_gene: TRBJ1-2
CDR3nt: TGTGCCAGCAGCCCGGAGGACAGGGCCACCTCTAACTATGGCTACACCTTC
CDR3aa: CASSPEDRATSNYGYTF

v_gene: TRBV30
d_gene: .
abundance: few
j_gene: TRBJ2-7
CDR3nt: TGTGCCTGGAGTGTATTTATCTGGGCAGGACCCTCCTACGAGCAGTACTTC
CDR3aa: CAWSVFIWAGPSYEQYF

v_gene: TRBV28
d_gene: TRBD1
abundance: .
j_gene: TRBJ2-2
CDR3nt: TGTGCCAGCAGTTTCTTGGACAGGGGGCGAGACACCGGGGAGCTGTTTTTT
CDR3aa: CASSFLDRGRDTGELFF

v_gene: TRBV7-9
d_gene: .
abundance: .
j_gene: TRBJ2-5
CDR3nt: TGTGCCAGCAGCCCCACACTGCTGGAGACCCAGTACTTC
CDR3aa: CASSPTLLETQYF

v_gene: TRBV30
d_gene: .
abundance: .
j_gene: TRBJ1-1
CDR3nt: TGTGCCTGGAGCCTAGGGTACACTGAAGCTTTCTTT
CDR3aa: CAWSLGYTEAFF

v_gene: TRBV28
d_gene: .
abundance: .
j_gene: TRBJ1-5
CDR3nt: TGTGCCAGCAGTTGGCGGGGGGACGACGGGGACCAGCATTTT
CDR3aa: CASSWRGDDGDQHF

v_gene: TRBV7-9
d_gene: .
abundance: .
j_gene: TRBJ1-2
CDR3nt: TGTGCCAGCAGCTCCTACCCCGGACAGACTCAATCCGATTATGGCTACACCTTC
CDR3aa: CASSSYPGQTQSDYGYTF

v_gene: TRBV19
d_gene: .
abundance: .
j_gene: TRBJ2-7
CDR3nt: TGTGCCAGTAGTATAGTTAACCGTCCCCACGAGCAGTACTTC
CDR3aa: CASSIVNRPHEQYF

v_gene: TRBV18
d_gene: .
abundance: once
j_gene: TRBJ2-1
CDR3nt: TGTGCCAGCTCACCGGGGGCTAATACCTACAATGAGCAGTTCTTC
CDR3aa: CASSPGANTYNEQFF

v_gene: TRBV18
d_gene: .
abundance: .
j_gene: TRBJ2-7
CDR3nt: TGTGCCAGCTCCCCTTGGTCCTCTCCCTACGAGCAGTACTTC
CDR3aa: CASSPWSSPYEQYF

v_gene: TRBV11-2
d_gene: TRBD2
abundance: .
j_gene: TRBJ2-1
CDR3nt: TGTGCCAGCAGCTTAGATCCCCGACCGGGACTATACAATGAGCAGTTCTTC
CDR3aa: CASSLDPRPGLYNEQFF

v_gene: TRBV4-3
d_gene: .
abundance: .
j_gene: TRBJ2-3
CDR3nt: TGCGCCAGCAGCCAAGGAGTACCGGGGGATACGCAGTATTTT
CDR3aa: CASSQGVPGDTQYF

v_gene: TRBV7-9
d_gene: .
abundance: .
j_gene: TRBJ1-5
CDR3nt: TGTGCCAGCAGCTCTAACAATCTAGAGCCCCAGCATTTT
CDR3aa: CASSSNNLEPQHF

v_gene: TRBV5-1
d_gene: .
abundance: .
j_gene: TRBJ2-2
CDR3nt: TGCGCCAGCAGCCCCCAGCTCTACACCGGGGAGCTGTTTTTT
CDR3aa: CASSPQLYTGELFF

v_gene: TRBV19
d_gene: .
abundance: .
j_gene: TRBJ1-5
CDR3nt: TGTGCCAGTAGTATACTTACAGGGAACCAGCCCCAGCATTTT
CDR3aa: CASSILTGNQPQHF